The clone carrying this T cell receptor (beta chain) was found a few times. The antigen is unknown. The CDR3 is 12 amino acids. Germline V CDR1 and CDR2: SGHDT, YYEEEE. V lost 2 bases, J lost 7 bases, and 8 bases lay in between. The sample originates from a study of blood T cells in healthy people across ages. Points from the study as a whole: Strong correlation linked observed beta diversity and percent naive T cells.

A second PCR, run for 7 to 11 cycles, used a sample-barcoded 5' primer plus a J-beta primer mix. TCRdb ran MiXCR on the 5' RACE reads and lists one entry per CDR3 protein. The sample shows about 1 million distinct CDR3 sequences, 40% to 45% of them seen only once. This TCR was recovered from a woman in her fifties or sixties in good health. J is TRBJ2-3 and V is TRBV5-6; D call uncertain. The sequencing sample was made of blood. This chain's CDR3 is CASSFTLNTQYF. In DNA form, the CDR3 reads TGTGCCAGCAGCTTTACACTAAATACGCAGTATTTT.